This is a list of T cell receptor beta chains from one sample in a study of T-cell reconstitution after alpha-beta-depleted transplantation in children. TCRdb re-analysed the PCR reads in MiXCR, keeping a single row per CDR3 protein. The table shows around 400,000 distinct CDR3 sequences, with 20% occurring only once. This sample comprised PBMCs from the stem cell graft donor, obtained from the stem cell graft. The source is a human donor who donated a stem cell graft to a child with acute myeloid leukemia. The CDR3 runs from the conserved cysteine through the conserved F or W. A D gene is named only where the DNA matches it firmly. Not all rows give a size; the values are once, few, many and, for expanded clones, a class.

abundance	d_gene	v_gene	j_gene	CDR3nt	CDR3aa
few	TRBD2	TRBV29-1	TRBJ2-7	TGCAGCGCTGCCGGGACTAGCGGTTACGAGCAGTACTTC	CSAAGTSGYEQYF
.	.	TRBV20-1	TRBJ2-2	TGCAGTGCTAAAAACAGGGGGCAGCGGGAGGTTCTATCTTACACCGGGGAGCTGTTTTTT	CSAKNRGQREVLSYTGELFF
few	.	TRBV3-1	TRBJ2-6	TGTGCCAGCAGCCAGCATGCCTCTGGGGCCAACGTCCTGACTTTC	CASSQHASGANVLTF
.	.	TRBV25-1	TRBJ2-7	TGTGCCAGCAGTGAAGTGGCGGACCTCTACGAGCAGTACTTC	CASSEVADLYEQYF
.	.	TRBV5-5	TRBJ1-4	TGTGCCAGCAGCTTGGGCCAGGGGACTGAAAAACTGTTTTTT	CASSLGQGTEKLFF
.	.	TRBV6-2/TRBV6-3	TRBJ2-1	TGTGCCAGCAGTTACTTCACCGGTGGCACTAGCCATAGCTCCTACAATGAGCAGTTCTTC	CASSYFTGGTSHSSYNEQFF
few	.	TRBV5-6	TRBJ2-1	TGTGCCAGCAGTTGGGCGGACAATGAGCAGTTCTTC	CASSWADNEQFF
few	TRBD2	TRBV24-1	TRBJ2-3	TGTGCCACCAGTGAATTCGACGGCGGGGGGATTTATACGCAGTATTTT	CATSEFDGGGIYTQYF
.	.	TRBV21-1	TRBJ2-7	TGTGCCAGCAGCAAGCAACAGACCTACGAGCAGTACTTC	CASSKQQTYEQYF
.	.	TRBV10-3	TRBJ2-1	TGTGCCATCAGTGAGTCCTACAATGAGCAGTTCTTC	CAISESYNEQFF
.	.	TRBV20-1	TRBJ2-1	TGCAGTGTGGGTGGGAGAGGAGGCAATGAGCAGTTCTTC	CSVGGRGGNEQFF
.	.	TRBV7-2	TRBJ2-6	TGTGCCAGCAGCTTAGTGGCGGGTGTGACTGGGGCCAACGTCCTGACTTTC	CASSLVAGVTGANVLTF
few	TRBD2	TRBV5-1	TRBJ2-2	TGCGCCAGCAGCTTGGAACTAGCGGACACCGGGGAGCTGTTTTTT	CASSLELADTGELFF
.	TRBD1	TRBV12-3/TRBV12-4	TRBJ2-7	TGTGCCAGCAGCCGAGCCCTCTCGACAGGGATTTTCTACGAGCAGTACTTC	CASSRALSTGIFYEQYF
many	.	TRBV20-1	TRBJ2-1	TGCAGTGCCATGACCATTGGTGAGCAGTTCTTC	CSAMTIGEQFF
many	TRBD2	TRBV29-1	TRBJ2-1	TGCAGCGTTCCTACTAGCGGCAGGTACAATGAGCAGTTCTTC	CSVPTSGRYNEQFF
.	.	TRBV5-2	TRBJ2-7	TGTGCCATGGGCCCCGGGCGGGGGCGAGATAACGAGCAGTACTTC	CAMGPGRGRDNEQYF
.	.	TRBV5-1	TRBJ2-3	TGCGCCAGCGGGAGTGGTATTGGGGGGGCGAGTGCAGATACGCAGTATTTT	CASGSGIGGASADTQYF
.	TRBD1	TRBV12-3/TRBV12-4	TRBJ2-7	TGTGCCAGCCTAGGACAGGGATTCGGGGAGCAGTACTTC	CASLGQGFGEQYF
.	TRBD1	TRBV6-5	TRBJ2-7	TGTGCCAGCAGTTACTCGTCGGGACAGAGGATCTACGAGCAGTACTTC	CASSYSSGQRIYEQYF
many	.	TRBV29-1	TRBJ2-7	TGCAGCGCTGCCGCCCGGGACATCGTCTCCTACGAGCAGTACTTC	CSAAARDIVSYEQYF
.	.	TRBV12-3/TRBV12-4	TRBJ2-7	TGTGCCAGCATGCCATACAGTGGCGACTACGAGCAGTACTTC	CASMPYSGDYEQYF
many	TRBD2	TRBV20-1	TRBJ2-1	TGCAGTGCTAAGCGGGATTACAATGAGCAGTTCTTC	CSAKRDYNEQFF
.	TRBD2	TRBV7-2	TRBJ2-5	TGTGCCAGCAGTTATAGCGGGAGTTTCCAAGAGACCCAGTACTTC	CASSYSGSFQETQYF
few	.	TRBV19	TRBJ2-1	TGTGCCAGTAGTGTCGTGACTTTTAATGAGCAGTTCTTC	CASSVVTFNEQFF
many	.	TRBV15	TRBJ2-5	TGTGCCACCAGCCCGACTGCGAACCAAGAGACCCAGTACTTC	CATSPTANQETQYF
.	.	TRBV20-1	TRBJ2-3	TGCAGTGCTAGAGATCGAAAAGGGGACCCAGATACGCAGTATTTT	CSARDRKGDPDTQYF
.	TRBD1	TRBV12-3/TRBV12-4	TRBJ2-7	TGTGCCAGCAGTTTCCGGGACAGGGGCCACGAGCAGTACTTC	CASSFRDRGHEQYF
.	.	TRBV12-3/TRBV12-4	TRBJ2-7	TGTGCCAGCAGAAAGGGGGATAAGGGCTACGAGCAGTACTTC	CASRKGDKGYEQYF
.	.	TRBV11-2	TRBJ2-4	TGTGCCAGCAGCTTAGCTCTGGTGACAGGAATAGCCAAAAACATTCAGTACTTC	CASSLALVTGIAKNIQYF
.	.	TRBV20-1	TRBJ2-1	TGCAGTGCCTTACTATTAAGGACCTCGGACTACAATGAGCAGTTCTTC	CSALLLRTSDYNEQFF
many	TRBD2	TRBV29-1	TRBJ2-1	TGCAGCGTTAGTATCCTAGCGGGAAGAGGCAATGAGCAGTTCTTC	CSVSILAGRGNEQFF
.	.	TRBV12-3/TRBV12-4	TRBJ2-1	TGTGCCAGCAGTTTACAGGGACTGCTCAATGAGCAGTTCTTC	CASSLQGLLNEQFF
many	.	TRBV6-5	TRBJ2-1	TGTGCCAGCAGTTACTCTTTCCGGAGTCATGAGCAGTTCTTC	CASSYSFRSHEQFF